This entry features one T cell receptor (beta chain) sequence. As yet, its antigen is unknown. The data belong to a study of T cell responses to AZD1222 COVID-19 vaccine. Study-wide findings and caveats: Samples come after the peak T cell response, not at day 14. Nearly half of spike-specific TCRs reportedly target unmutated variant regions. Only a handful of AZD1222 recipients, more than five in all, had baseline seropositivity.

Sequencing used immunoSEQ multiplex PCR; TCRdb keeps in-frame clones, though not all of them. The sample consists of 80,000 to 95,000 clones, roughly nine tenths of them appearing once. The source is an adult who received the AZD1222 COVID-19 vaccine. This material consisted of peripheral blood, taken 28 days after the second AZD1222 dose.

Here the CDR3 reads CALEGQGGNEAQAFF. The CDR3 DNA is TGTGCCCTGGAGGGCCAGGGAGGGAATGAGGCGCAAGCTTTCTTT. This chain connects TRBV30 to TRBJ1-1; maybe TRBD1 (5 bases). The length of the CDR3 is 15 residues. Between the trimmed V and J ends, which lost 8 bases and 9 bases, there was a span of 28 bases. CDR1 GTSNPN and CDR2 SVGIG come from the germline V gene (reference sequence).